The T cell receptor beta chain under discussion was sequenced for a study of blood T cell repertoires in COVID-19 (dated by TCRdb to about 2020). A note on the overall study: Samples from collaborators originated in the United States, Italy and Spain and spanned both the acute and convalescent phases of COVID-19. The material from the prospective study consisted of cDNA or gDNA derived from T cells, B-cell-depleted T cells, or PBMCs. The dataset comprised deeply sampled blood TCRbeta repertoires from subjects exposed to, actively infected with, or recovered from COVID-19. The repertoires were released in a freely available public database intended as a resource for research on the immune response to SARS-CoV-2. Samples came from the ongoing ImmuneRACE study (first 160 participants) plus 1,254 subjects from 6 global collaborators. Sample metadata almost always included a de-identified subject ID, COVID-19 status, age in years and sex. Where HLA class I and class II types were available, the types were taken from metadata supplied by the sample provider, not from assay-based typing. What the work shows at the level of the full study, not this receptor alone: Clinical and demographic metadata were provided uncurated, with the amount varying by source and participant.

TCRbeta CDR3 regions were amplified from genomic DNA using the immunoSEQ Assay, a bias-controlled multiplex PCR. In the source study's methods: Within the assay, amplification of reference gene primers was used to estimate how many nucleated cells each sample contained. Sequence reads were collapsed and filtered to measure the absolute abundance of every unique TCRbeta CDR3 rearrangement. For each sample, productive Simpson clonality was calculated as the square root of Simpson's diversity index over productive rearrangements. The immuneACCESS repertoire file appears here via TCRdb, limited to in-frame rearrangements. These files lack a portion of the clones; in checked studies, under half of the deficit traces to unresolved V genes, and the cause of the others is not known. V and J calls and clone size are copied from that table; D and trimming were computed from the DNA. For this sample the table gives roughly 280,000 clones, of which around 90% were detected only once. Of the sample, approximately 3% is held by the ten largest clones.

Participants in the prospective study were aged 18 to 89 years, lived in some 24 United States geographic areas, and enrolled through a virtual design. To assign participants to cohorts, the prospective study relied on clinical history that participants themselves reported in a screening survey and a study questionnaire. Exposed participants had been in contact with someone with a PCR-confirmed or clinician-diagnosed COVID-19 case within 2 weeks of study entry. Each participant in the prospective study had whole blood, serum and a nasopharyngeal or oropharyngeal swab collected by mobile phlebotomists. Additional blood draws and questionnaires over an approximately two-month period could optionally be provided by prospective study participants. Prospective study blood samples were shipped either frozen or at room temperature before DNA extraction. This clone showed up just a few times. Its antigen has not been determined. Per-nucleotide qualities are absent, and no much larger clonotype sits a single base away.

The CDR3 numbers 15 residues from cysteine through phenylalanine. Just CDR3 DNA is preserved here, 45 bases in frame from base 1. From the germline V gene, CDR1 is SGHTA and CDR2 is FQGNSA. Here V drops 5 bases and J drops 7 bases, and the junction holds 5 bases not matched to any gene. The rearranged chain carries TRBV7-2 and TRBJ2-1, with 13 middle bases fitting TRBD2. The clonotype originates from a man aged 35 to 55 who had been exposed to COVID-19. Sequencing was carried out using PBMCs or T cells enriched from blood (not recorded which). The base sequence is TGTGCCAGCAGCGACGTGACTAGCGGGAGGAATGAGCAGTTCTTC. Translated, it gives CASSDVTSGRNEQFF.